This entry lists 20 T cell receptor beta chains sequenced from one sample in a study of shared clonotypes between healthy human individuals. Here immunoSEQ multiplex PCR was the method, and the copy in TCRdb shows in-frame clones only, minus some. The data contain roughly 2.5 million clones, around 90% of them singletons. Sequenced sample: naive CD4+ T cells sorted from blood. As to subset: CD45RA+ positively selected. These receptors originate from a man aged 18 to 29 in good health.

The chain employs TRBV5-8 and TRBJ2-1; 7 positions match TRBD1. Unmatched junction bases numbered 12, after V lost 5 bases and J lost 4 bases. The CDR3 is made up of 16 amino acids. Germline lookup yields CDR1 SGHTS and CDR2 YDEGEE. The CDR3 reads CASSPGEGGPYNEQFF. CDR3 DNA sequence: TGTGCCAGCAGTCCCGGGGAAGGGGGCCCATACAATGAGCAGTTCTTC.

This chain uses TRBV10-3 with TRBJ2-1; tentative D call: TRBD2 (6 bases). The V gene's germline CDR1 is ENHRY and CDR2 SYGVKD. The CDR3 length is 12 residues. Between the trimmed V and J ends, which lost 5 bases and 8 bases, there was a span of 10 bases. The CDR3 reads CAISLGGYEQFF. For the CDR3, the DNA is TGTGCCATCAGTTTAGGAGGGTATGAGCAGTTCTTC.

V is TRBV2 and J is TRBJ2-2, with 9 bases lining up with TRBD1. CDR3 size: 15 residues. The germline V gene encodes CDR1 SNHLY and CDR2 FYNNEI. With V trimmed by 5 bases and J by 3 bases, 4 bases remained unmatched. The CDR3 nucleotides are TGTGCCAGCAGTCTACAGGGGGCGGACACCGGGGAGCTGTTTTTT. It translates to CASSLQGADTGELFF.

The CDR3 here is CASSQESGSQHF. CDR3 in DNA: TGTGCCAGCAGCCAAGAATCCGGATCCCAGCATTTT. The V call is TRBV4-2, the J call TRBJ1-5; D unclear. V was trimmed by 0 bases and J by 11 bases, leaving 8 bases between them. The CDR3 is made up of 12 amino acids. Germline CDR1 reads LGHNA; CDR2 reads YNFKEQ.

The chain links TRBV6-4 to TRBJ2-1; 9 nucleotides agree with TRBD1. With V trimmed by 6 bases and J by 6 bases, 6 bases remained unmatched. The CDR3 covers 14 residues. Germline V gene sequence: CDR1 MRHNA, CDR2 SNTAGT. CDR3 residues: CASRGTGMGNEQFF. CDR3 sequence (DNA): TGTGCCAGCAGGGGGACAGGGATGGGCAATGAGCAGTTCTTC.

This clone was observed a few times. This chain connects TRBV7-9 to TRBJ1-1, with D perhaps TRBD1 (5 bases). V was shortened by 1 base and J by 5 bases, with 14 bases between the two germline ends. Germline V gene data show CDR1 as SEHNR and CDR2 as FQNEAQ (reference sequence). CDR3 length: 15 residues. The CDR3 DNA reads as TGTGCCAGCAGCTTAGACAGGCCCTCGGGGACTGAAGCTTTCTTT. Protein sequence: CASSLDRPSGTEAFF.

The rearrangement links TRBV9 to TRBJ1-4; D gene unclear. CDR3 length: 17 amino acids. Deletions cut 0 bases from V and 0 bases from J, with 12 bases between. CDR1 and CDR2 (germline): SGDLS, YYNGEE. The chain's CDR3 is CASSVGPRRATNEKLFF. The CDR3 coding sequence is TGTGCCAGCAGCGTAGGGCCGAGACGGGCAACTAATGAAAAACTGTTTTTT.

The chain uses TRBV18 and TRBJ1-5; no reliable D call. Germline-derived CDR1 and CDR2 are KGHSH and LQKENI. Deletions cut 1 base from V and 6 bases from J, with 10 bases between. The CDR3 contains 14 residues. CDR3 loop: CASSPQGLGQPQHF. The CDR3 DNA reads TGTGCCAGCTCACCACAGGGTCTGGGTCAGCCCCAGCATTTT.

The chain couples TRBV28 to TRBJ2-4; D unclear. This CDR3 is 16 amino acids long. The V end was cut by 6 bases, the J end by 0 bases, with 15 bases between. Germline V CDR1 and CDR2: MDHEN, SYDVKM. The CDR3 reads CASSPGSFQAKNIQYF. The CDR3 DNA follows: TGTGCCAGCAGCCCCGGTTCCTTTCAAGCCAAAAACATTCAGTACTTC. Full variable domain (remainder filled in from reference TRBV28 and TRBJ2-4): DVKVTQSSRYLVKRTGEKVFLECVQDMDHENMFWYRQDPGLGLRLIYFSYDVKMKEKGDIPEGYSVSREKKERFSLILESASTNQTSMYLCASSPGSFQAKNIQYFGAGTRLSVL.

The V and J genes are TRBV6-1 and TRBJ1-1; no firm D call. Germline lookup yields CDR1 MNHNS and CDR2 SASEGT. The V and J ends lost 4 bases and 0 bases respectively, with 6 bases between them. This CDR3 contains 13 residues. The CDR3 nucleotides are TGTGCCAGCAGTGGACTGTTGAACACTGAAGCTTTCTTT. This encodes CASSGLLNTEAFF.

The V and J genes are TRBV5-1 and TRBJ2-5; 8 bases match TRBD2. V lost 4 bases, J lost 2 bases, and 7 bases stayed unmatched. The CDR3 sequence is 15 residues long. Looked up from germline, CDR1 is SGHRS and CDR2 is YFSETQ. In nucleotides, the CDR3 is TGCGCCAGCAGCCCAAACACTAGCGGACAAGAGACCCAGTACTTC. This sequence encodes CASSPNTSGQETQYF.

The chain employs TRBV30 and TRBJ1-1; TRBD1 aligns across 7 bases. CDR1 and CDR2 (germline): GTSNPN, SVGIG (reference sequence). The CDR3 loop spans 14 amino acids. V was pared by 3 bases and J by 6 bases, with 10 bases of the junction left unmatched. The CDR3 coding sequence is TGTGCCTGGAGCATACAGGGGTTTTACGCTGAAGCTTTCTTT. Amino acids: CAWSIQGFYAEAFF.

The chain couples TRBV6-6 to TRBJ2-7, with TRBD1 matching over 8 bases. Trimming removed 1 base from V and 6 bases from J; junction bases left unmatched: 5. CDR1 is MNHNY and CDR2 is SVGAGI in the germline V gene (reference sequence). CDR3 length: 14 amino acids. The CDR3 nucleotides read TGTGCCAGCAGTTACTTAGGACAGGGCGGCGAGCAGTACTTC. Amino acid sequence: CASSYLGQGGEQYF.

The CDR3 DNA follows: TGTGCCAGCAGCTTGCAAGGACAGAACACCGGGGAGCTGTTTTTT. It specifies CASSLQGQNTGELFF. The chain recombines TRBV5-8 with TRBJ2-2; tentatively, D is TRBD1 (5 bases). V was shortened by 1 base and J by 1 base, with 8 bases between the two germline ends. The CDR3 runs to 15 residues. CDR1 and CDR2 from the germline V gene are SGHTS and YDEGEE.

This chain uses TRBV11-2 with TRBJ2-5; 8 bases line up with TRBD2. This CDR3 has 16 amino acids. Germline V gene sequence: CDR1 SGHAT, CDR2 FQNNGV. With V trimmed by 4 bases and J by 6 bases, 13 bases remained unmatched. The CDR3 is CASSSPGRGAGKTQYF. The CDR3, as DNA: TGTGCCAGCAGCTCCCCGGGGCGGGGGGCTGGAAAGACCCAGTACTTC.

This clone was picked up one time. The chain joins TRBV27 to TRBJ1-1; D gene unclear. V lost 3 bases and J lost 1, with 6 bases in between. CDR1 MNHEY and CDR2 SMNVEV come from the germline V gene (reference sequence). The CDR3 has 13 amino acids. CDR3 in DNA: TGTGCCAGCAGTTTGCTCTCGAACACTGAAGCTTTCTTT. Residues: CASSLLSNTEAFF.

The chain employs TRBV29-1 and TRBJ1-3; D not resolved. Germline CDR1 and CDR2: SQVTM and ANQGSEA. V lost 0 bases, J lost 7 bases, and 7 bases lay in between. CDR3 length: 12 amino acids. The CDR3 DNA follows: TGCAGCGTTGAAGATCCTCCCAACACCATATATTTT. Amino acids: CSVEDPPNTIYF.

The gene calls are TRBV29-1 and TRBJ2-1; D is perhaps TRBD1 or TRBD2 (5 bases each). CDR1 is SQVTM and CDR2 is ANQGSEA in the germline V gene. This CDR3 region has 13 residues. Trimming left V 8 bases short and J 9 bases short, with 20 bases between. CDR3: CSPTYEGSFEQFF. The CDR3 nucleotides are TGCAGCCCTACTTACGAGGGGAGTTTTGAGCAGTTCTTC.

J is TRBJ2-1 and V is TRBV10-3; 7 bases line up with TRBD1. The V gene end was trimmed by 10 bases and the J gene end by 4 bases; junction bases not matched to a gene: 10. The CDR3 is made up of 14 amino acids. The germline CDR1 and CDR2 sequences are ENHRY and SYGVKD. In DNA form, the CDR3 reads TGTGCCAGCAACAAGGGACAGTCTTACAATGAGCAGTTCTTC. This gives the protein CASNKGQSYNEQFF.

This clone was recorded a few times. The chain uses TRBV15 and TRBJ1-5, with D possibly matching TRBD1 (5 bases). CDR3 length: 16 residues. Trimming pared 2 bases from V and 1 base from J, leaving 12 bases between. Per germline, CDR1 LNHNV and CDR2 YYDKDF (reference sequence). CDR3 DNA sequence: TGTGCCACCAGCAGACAAGACAGTCTCAGCAATCAGCCCCAGCATTTT. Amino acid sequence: CATSRQDSLSNQPQHF.